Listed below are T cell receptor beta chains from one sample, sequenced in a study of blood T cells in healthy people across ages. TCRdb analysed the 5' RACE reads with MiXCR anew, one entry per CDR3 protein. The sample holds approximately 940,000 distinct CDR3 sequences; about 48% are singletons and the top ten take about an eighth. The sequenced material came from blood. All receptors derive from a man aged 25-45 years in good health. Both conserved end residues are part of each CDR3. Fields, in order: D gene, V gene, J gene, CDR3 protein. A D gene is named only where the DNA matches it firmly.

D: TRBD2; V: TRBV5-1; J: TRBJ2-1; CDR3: CASTTAGAYNEQFF
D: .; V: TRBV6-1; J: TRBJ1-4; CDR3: CATTVYASTNEELFF
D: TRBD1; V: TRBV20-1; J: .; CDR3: CSAPGQGGVYEQYF
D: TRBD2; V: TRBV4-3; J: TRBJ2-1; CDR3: CASSQKTSGVYNEQFF
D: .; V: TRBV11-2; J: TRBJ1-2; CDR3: CASSLEAVLNYGYTF
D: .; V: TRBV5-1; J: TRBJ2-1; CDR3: CASSPILKGSSYNEQFF
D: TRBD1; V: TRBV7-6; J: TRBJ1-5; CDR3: CASSWGQGGNQPQHF
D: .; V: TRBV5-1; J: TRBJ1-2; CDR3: CASSYESSGDYGYTF
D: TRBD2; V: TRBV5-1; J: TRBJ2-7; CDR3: CASKVTAGGSYEQYF
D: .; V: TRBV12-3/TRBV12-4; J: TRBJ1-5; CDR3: CASSLSHQPQHF
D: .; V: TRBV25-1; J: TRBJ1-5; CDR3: CASSEGQLTPQHF
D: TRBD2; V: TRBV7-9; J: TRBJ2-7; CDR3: CASSVAGDPYEQYF
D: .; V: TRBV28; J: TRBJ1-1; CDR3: CASSPTLTANTEAFF
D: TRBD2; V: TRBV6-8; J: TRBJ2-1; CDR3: CASSYSGSGGARSSYNEQFF
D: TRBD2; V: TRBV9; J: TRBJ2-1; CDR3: CASSPTPGLADNEQFF
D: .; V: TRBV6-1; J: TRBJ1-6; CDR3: CASGGPSGSPLHF
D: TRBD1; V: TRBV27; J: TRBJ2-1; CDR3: CASSRTGVLYNEQFF
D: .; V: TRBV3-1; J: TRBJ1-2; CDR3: CASSHGSGGYTF
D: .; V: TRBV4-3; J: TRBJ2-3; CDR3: CASSLQDGYRTDTQYF
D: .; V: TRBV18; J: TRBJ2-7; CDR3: CASSPTASTGYEQYF
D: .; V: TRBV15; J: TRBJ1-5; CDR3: CATGQSQPQHF
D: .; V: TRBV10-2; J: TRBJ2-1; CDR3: CASSVAGTNEQFF
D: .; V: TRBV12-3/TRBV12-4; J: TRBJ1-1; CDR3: CASSLGQNREAFF
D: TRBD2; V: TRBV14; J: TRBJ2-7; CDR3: CASSQEGWGSGNYEQYF
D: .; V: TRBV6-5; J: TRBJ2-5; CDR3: CASSYRGGVKKETQYF
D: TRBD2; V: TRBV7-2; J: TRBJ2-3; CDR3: CASSSRGAATSGGVDTQYF
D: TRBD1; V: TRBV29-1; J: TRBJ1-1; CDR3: CSVEGVRGGNTEAFF
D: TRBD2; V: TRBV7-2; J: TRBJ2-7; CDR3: CASSQSGVYEQYF
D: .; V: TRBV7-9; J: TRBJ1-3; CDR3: CASSKNRDVGGNTIYF
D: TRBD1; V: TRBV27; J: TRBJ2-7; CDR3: CASWSRAGGVYEQYF
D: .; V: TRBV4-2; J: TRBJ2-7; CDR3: CASSHPGDNSYEQYF
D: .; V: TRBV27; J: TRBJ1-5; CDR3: CASRTQGGGQPQHF
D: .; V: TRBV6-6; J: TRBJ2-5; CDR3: CASNVRALETQYF
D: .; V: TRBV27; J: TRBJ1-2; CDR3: CASSWDGVYGYTF
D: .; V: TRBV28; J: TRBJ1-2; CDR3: CASSQLGSNYGYTF
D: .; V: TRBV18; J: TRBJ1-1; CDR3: CASSPPSQNTEAFF
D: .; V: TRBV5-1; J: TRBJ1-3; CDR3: CASSLEVTKGNTIYF
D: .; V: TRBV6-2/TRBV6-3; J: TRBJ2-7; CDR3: CASRLSYEQYF
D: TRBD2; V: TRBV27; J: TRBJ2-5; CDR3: CASRTSGAETQYF
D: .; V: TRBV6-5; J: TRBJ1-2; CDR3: CASSYSISILPQGYTF
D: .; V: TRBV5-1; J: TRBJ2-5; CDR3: CASSLGQQETQYF
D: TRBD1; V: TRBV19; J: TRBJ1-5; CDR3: CASSGQGGPNQPQHF
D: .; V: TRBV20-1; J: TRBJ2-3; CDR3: CSALWGGTDTQYF
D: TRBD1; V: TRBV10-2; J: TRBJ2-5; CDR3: CASARDRQETQYF
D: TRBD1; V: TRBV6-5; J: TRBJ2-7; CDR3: CASSTGTGNPYEQYF
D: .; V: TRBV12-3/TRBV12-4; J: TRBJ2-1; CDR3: CASSWGRLHNEQFF
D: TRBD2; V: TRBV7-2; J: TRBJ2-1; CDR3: CASSLGSLGGISYNEQFF